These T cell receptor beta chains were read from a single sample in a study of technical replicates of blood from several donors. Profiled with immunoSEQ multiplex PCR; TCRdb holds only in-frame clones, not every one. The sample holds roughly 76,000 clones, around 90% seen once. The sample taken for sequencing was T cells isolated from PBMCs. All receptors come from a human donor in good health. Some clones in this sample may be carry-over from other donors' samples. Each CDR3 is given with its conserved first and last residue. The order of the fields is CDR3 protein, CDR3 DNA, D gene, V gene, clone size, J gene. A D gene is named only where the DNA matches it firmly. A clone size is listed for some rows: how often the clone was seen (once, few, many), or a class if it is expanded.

CDR3: CASSQHPGTSGKGEQFF
DNA: TGCGCCAGCAGCCAACATCCCGGGACTAGCGGGAAGGGTGAGCAGTTCTTC
D: TRBD2
V: TRBV4-3
size: -
J: TRBJ2-1

CDR3: CAWSPLLGNTEAFF
DNA: TGTGCCTGGAGTCCCCTCCTAGGGAACACTGAAGCTTTCTTT
D: -
V: TRBV30
size: -
J: TRBJ1-1

CDR3: CASGPVSYEQYF
DNA: TGTGCCAGCGGTCCGGTTTCCTACGAGCAGTACTTC
D: -
V: TRBV6-5
size: -
J: TRBJ2-7

CDR3: CASGEAETSYEQYF
DNA: TGTGCCAGCGGGGAGGCTGAGACCTCCTACGAGCAGTACTTC
D: -
V: TRBV6-5
size: -
J: TRBJ2-7

CDR3: CATRQALRNNSPLHF
DNA: TGTGCCACCCGACAGGCTTTAAGGAATAATTCACCCCTCCACTTT
D: -
V: TRBV6-5
size: -
J: TRBJ1-6

CDR3: CASSSSVTYEQYF
DNA: TGTGCCAGCAGTTCTAGCGTTACCTACGAGCAGTACTTC
D: -
V: TRBV27
size: -
J: TRBJ2-7

CDR3: CASSLDRQGRPYEQYF
DNA: TGCGCCAGCAGCTTGGATAGACAGGGTCGCCCCTACGAGCAGTACTTC
D: TRBD1
V: TRBV5-1
size: -
J: TRBJ2-7

CDR3: CASSRLGGSYGNTIYF
DNA: TGCGCCAGCAGCCGCCTCGGGGGATCGTATGGAAACACCATATATTTT
D: -
V: TRBV4-1
size: -
J: TRBJ1-3

CDR3: CASSKDRNYNEQFF
DNA: TGTGCCAGCAGTAAGGACAGAAACTACAATGAGCAGTTCTTC
D: -
V: TRBV6-5
size: -
J: TRBJ2-1

CDR3: CASSPSTWGVEAFF
DNA: TGTGCCAGCAGCCCGTCCACCTGGGGGGTTGAAGCTTTCTTT
D: -
V: TRBV5-6
size: -
J: TRBJ1-1

CDR3: CASSMGREKDEQYF
DNA: TGTGCCAGTAGTATGGGGCGGGAGAAAGACGAGCAGTACTTC
D: TRBD2
V: TRBV19
size: -
J: TRBJ2-7

CDR3: CASYWTGGQTF
DNA: TGTGCCAGCTATTGGACAGGGGGACAAACCTTC
D: TRBD1
V: TRBV6-1
size: -
J: TRBJ1-2

CDR3: CASSLRQGADSPLHF
DNA: TGTGCCAGCAGCCTAAGACAGGGGGCAGATTCACCCCTCCACTTT
D: TRBD1
V: TRBV6-6
size: -
J: TRBJ1-6

CDR3: CASTSGQENTEAFF
DNA: TGTGCCAGCACGTCGGGACAGGAAAACACTGAAGCTTTCTTT
D: TRBD1
V: TRBV7-9
size: -
J: TRBJ1-1

CDR3: CASSPSWGTSFYEQYF
DNA: TGTGCCAGTAGCCCCTCGTGGGGGACTAGCTTTTACGAGCAGTACTTC
D: TRBD2
V: TRBV19
size: -
J: TRBJ2-7

CDR3: CASSSGGSSYNEQFF
DNA: TGTGCCAGCAGCTCGGGGGGGAGTTCCTACAATGAGCAGTTCTTC
D: TRBD2
V: TRBV5-5
size: -
J: TRBJ2-1

CDR3: CASSWGLLYEQYF
DNA: TGTGCCAGCAGCTGGGGACTTCTCTACGAGCAGTACTTC
D: -
V: TRBV7-2
size: -
J: TRBJ2-7

CDR3: CASSASGRGETQYF
DNA: TGTGCCAGCAGCGCTAGCGGGAGGGGGGAGACCCAGTACTTC
D: TRBD2
V: TRBV9
size: -
J: TRBJ2-5

CDR3: CASSLEGTVLYGYTF
DNA: TGTGCCAGCAGCTTGGAGGGGACTGTCCTTTATGGCTACACCTTC
D: -
V: TRBV7-8
size: -
J: TRBJ1-2

CDR3: CASSLGTSGTWEQYF
DNA: TGTGCCAGCAGCCTTGGGACTAGCGGGACTTGGGAGCAGTACTTC
D: TRBD2
V: TRBV11-2
size: -
J: TRBJ2-7

CDR3: CASSSHSGSGRDTQYF
DNA: TGTGCCAGCAGTTCCCATAGCGGGAGTGGAAGAGATACGCAGTATTTT
D: TRBD2
V: TRBV6-5
size: -
J: TRBJ2-3

CDR3: CASSLGHTGRDTQYF
DNA: TGTGCCAGCAGCTTGGGACACACAGGCAGGGATACGCAGTATTTT
D: -
V: TRBV5-4
size: -
J: TRBJ2-3

CDR3: CASSPFRAGDTGELFF
DNA: TGTGCCAGCAGCCCATTTCGGGCAGGGGACACCGGGGAGCTGTTTTTT
D: -
V: TRBV7-3
size: -
J: TRBJ2-2

CDR3: CASSGGGELPEAFF
DNA: TGTGCCAGCAGCGGGGGAGGGGAGCTCCCTGAAGCTTTCTTT
D: -
V: TRBV9
size: -
J: TRBJ1-1

CDR3: CASRGNTEAFF
DNA: TGTGCCTCACGAGGGAACACTGAAGCTTTCTTT
D: -
V: TRBV2
size: few
J: TRBJ1-1

CDR3: CASSLIGTSGRAQDTQYF
DNA: TGTGCCAGCAGCTTAATCGGGACTAGCGGGAGGGCCCAAGATACGCAGTATTTT
D: TRBD2
V: TRBV11-2
size: once
J: TRBJ2-3

CDR3: CASTPISRGEKLFF
DNA: TGTGCCAGCACCCCGATCTCCCGGGGTGAAAAACTGTTTTTT
D: -
V: TRBV6-1
size: -
J: TRBJ1-4

CDR3: CSVEDKRQPTRTEAFF
DNA: TGCAGCGTTGAAGATAAGAGACAGCCCACGAGGACTGAAGCTTTCTTT
D: -
V: TRBV29-1
size: -
J: TRBJ1-1

CDR3: CASSPGTSEAYEQYF
DNA: TGTGCCAGCAGCCCCGGGACTAGCGAAGCCTACGAGCAGTACTTC
D: TRBD2
V: TRBV5-4
size: -
J: TRBJ2-7

CDR3: CASSPDRVTEAFF
DNA: TGTGCCAGCTCACCTGACAGGGTAACTGAAGCTTTCTTT
D: TRBD1
V: TRBV18
size: -
J: TRBJ1-1

CDR3: CASSSTHTGELFF
DNA: TGTGCCAGCAGCTCCACTCACACCGGGGAGCTGTTTTTT
D: -
V: TRBV7-3
size: -
J: TRBJ2-2

CDR3: CAISEDRDGYTF
DNA: TGTGCCATCAGTGAGGACAGGGACGGCTACACCTTC
D: TRBD1
V: TRBV10-3
size: -
J: TRBJ1-2

CDR3: CASSWDRGWEQYF
DNA: TGTGCCAGCAGCTGGGACAGGGGATGGGAGCAGTACTTC
D: TRBD1
V: TRBV6-5
size: -
J: TRBJ2-7